The rows below give T cell receptor beta chains drawn from one sample of a study of early T cells in non-severe SARS-CoV-2 infection. TCRdb called the 5' RACE reads again in MiXCR, with one record for every CDR3 protein. The sample holds about 46,000 distinct CDR3 sequences; around a tenth are singletons and the top ten take over 4%. The sample here was whole blood, taken at baseline. These receptors originate from an adult who was a healthcare worker with PCR-confirmed SARS-CoV-2 infection or an uninfected control (not recorded which). The CDR3 runs from the conserved cysteine through the conserved F or W. D genes are given only for firm matches. Clone size is not always given. Where it is, it says once, few, many or a class for expanded clones.

j_call: TRBJ1-6; v_call: TRBV12-3/TRBV12-4; d_call: TRBD1; clone_size: few; cdr3_nt: TGTGCCAGCAGTCTCACAGGGGGCTATTCACCCCTCCACTTT; cdr3_aa: CASSLTGGYSPLHF
j_call: TRBJ2-1; v_call: TRBV5-4; d_call: TRBD2; clone_size: few; cdr3_nt: TGTGCCAGCAGCTCTACTAGCGGGAGGATTGAGGAGCAGTTCTTC; cdr3_aa: CASSSTSGRIEEQFF
j_call: TRBJ2-5; v_call: TRBV7-6; d_call: NA; clone_size: many; cdr3_nt: TGTGCCAGCAGCTTATCATACGCACACCAAGAGACCCAGTACTTC; cdr3_aa: CASSLSYAHQETQYF
j_call: TRBJ2-3; v_call: TRBV24-1; d_call: NA; clone_size: few; cdr3_nt: TGTGCCACCAGGCGGACGAGCACAGATACGCAGTATTTT; cdr3_aa: CATRRTSTDTQYF
j_call: TRBJ2-2; v_call: TRBV2; d_call: NA; clone_size: many; cdr3_nt: TGTGCCAGCATGGGCAACACCGGGGAGCTGTTTTTT; cdr3_aa: CASMGNTGELFF
j_call: TRBJ1-5; v_call: TRBV7-9; d_call: NA; clone_size: NA; cdr3_nt: TGTGCCAGCAGCTTATTGGGGGGAAATCAGCCCCAGCATTTT; cdr3_aa: CASSLLGGNQPQHF
j_call: TRBJ1-6; v_call: TRBV20-1; d_call: NA; clone_size: many; cdr3_nt: TGCAGTGCTAGAGATGGGGGGGCGCCGTGGAATTCACCCCTCCACTTT; cdr3_aa: CSARDGGAPWNSPLHF
j_call: TRBJ2-5; v_call: TRBV20-1; d_call: TRBD2; clone_size: few; cdr3_nt: TGCAGTGCAACCCCGGTAGCGGGGATCCAAGAGACCCAGTACTTC; cdr3_aa: CSATPVAGIQETQYF
j_call: TRBJ1-1; v_call: TRBV7-3; d_call: NA; clone_size: many; cdr3_nt: TGTGCCAGCAGCTTATCAGGGGCGCGGAACACTGAAGCTTTCTTT; cdr3_aa: CASSLSGARNTEAFF
j_call: TRBJ1-1; v_call: TRBV9; d_call: TRBD1; clone_size: NA; cdr3_nt: TGTGCCAGCAGCGAGCAGACAGGGAAGAACACTGAAGCTTTCTTT; cdr3_aa: CASSEQTGKNTEAFF
j_call: TRBJ2-1; v_call: TRBV7-9; d_call: TRBD2; clone_size: NA; cdr3_nt: TGTGCCAGCAGCTTAGCTGCGGGAGAGCCCTTTTGG; cdr3_aa: CASSLAAGEPFW
j_call: TRBJ2-3; v_call: TRBV24-1; d_call: TRBD2; clone_size: NA; cdr3_nt: TGTGCCACCAGTGATTTGACTAGCGGGAGGAAAACAGATACGCAGTATTTT; cdr3_aa: CATSDLTSGRKTDTQYF
j_call: TRBJ2-7; v_call: TRBV11-2; d_call: NA; clone_size: NA; cdr3_nt: TGTGCCAGCAGCCCCGGGTGGCCAGGGTATGGGGACGAGCAGTACTTC; cdr3_aa: CASSPGWPGYGDEQYF
j_call: TRBJ1-3; v_call: TRBV20-1; d_call: TRBD1; clone_size: NA; cdr3_nt: TGCAGTGCTCCGACAGGGCCGGAAAACACCATATATTTT; cdr3_aa: CSAPTGPENTIYF
j_call: TRBJ1-6; v_call: TRBV20-1; d_call: TRBD1; clone_size: few; cdr3_nt: TGCAGTGCTCGCGGGACAGGGGAACTTTCACCCCTCCACTTT; cdr3_aa: CSARGTGELSPLHF
j_call: TRBJ1-2; v_call: TRBV7-2; d_call: TRBD1; clone_size: NA; cdr3_nt: TGTGCCAGCAGCTTCCAGGACAGGAGTAACAATGGCTACACCTTC; cdr3_aa: CASSFQDRSNNGYTF